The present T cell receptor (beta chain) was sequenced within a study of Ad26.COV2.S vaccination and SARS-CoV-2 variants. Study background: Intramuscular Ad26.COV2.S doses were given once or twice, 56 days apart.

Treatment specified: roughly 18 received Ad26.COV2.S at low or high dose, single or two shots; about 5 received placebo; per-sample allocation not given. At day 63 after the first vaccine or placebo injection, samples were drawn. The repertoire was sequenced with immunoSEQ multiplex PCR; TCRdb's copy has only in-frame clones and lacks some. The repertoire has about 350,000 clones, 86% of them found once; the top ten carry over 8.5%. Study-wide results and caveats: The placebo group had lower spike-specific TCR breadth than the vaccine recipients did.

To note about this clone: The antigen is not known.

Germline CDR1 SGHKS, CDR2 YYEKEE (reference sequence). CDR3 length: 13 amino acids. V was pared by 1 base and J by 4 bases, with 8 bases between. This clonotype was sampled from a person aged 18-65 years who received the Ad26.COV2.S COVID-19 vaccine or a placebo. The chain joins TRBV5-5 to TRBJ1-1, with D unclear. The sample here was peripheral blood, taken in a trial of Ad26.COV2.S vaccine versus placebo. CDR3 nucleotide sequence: TGTGCCAGCAGCTTGTCCCTGGGCACTGAAGCTTTCTTT. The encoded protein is CASSLSLGTEAFF.